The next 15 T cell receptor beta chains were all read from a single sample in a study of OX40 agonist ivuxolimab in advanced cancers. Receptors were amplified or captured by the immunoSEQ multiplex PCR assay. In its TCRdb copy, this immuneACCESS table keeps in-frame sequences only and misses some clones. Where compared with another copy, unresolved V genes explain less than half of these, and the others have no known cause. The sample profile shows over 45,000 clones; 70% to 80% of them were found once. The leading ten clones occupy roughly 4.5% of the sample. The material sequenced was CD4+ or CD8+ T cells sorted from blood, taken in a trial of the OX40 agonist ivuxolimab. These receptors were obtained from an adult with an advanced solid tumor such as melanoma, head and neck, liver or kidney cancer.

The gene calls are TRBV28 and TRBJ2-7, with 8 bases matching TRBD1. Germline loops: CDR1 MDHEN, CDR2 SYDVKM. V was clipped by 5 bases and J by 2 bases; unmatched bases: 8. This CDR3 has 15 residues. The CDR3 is CASSPRGTGTYEQYF. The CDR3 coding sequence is TGTGCCAGCAGTCCCCGAGGGACAGGTACCTACGAGCAGTACTTC.

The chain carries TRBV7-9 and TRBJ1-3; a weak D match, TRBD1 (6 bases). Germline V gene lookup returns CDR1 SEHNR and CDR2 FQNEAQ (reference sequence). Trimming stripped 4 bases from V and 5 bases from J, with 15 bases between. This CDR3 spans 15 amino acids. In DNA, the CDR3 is TGTGCCAGCAGCTACGTCCCCGGGGGCAGAAACACCATATATTTT. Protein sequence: CASSYVPGGRNTIYF.

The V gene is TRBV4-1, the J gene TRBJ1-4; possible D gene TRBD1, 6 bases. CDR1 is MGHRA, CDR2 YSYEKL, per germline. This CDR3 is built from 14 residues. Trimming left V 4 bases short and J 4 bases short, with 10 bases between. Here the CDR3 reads CASSLGGNNEKLFF. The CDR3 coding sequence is TGCGCCAGCAGCCTAGGGGGGAATAATGAAAAACTGTTTTTT.

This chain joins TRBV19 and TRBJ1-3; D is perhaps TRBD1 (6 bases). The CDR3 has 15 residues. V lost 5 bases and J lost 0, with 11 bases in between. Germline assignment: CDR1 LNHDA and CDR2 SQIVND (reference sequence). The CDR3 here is CASSETGRSGNTIYF. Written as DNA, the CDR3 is TGTGCCAGTAGTGAAACAGGGCGCTCTGGAAACACCATATATTTT. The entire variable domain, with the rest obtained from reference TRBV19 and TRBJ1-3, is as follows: DGGITQSPKYLFRKEGQNVTLSCEQNLNHDAMYWYRQDPGQGLRLIYYSQIVNDFQKGDIAEGYSVSREKKESFPLTVTSAQKNPTAFYLCASSETGRSGNTIYFGEGSWLTVV.

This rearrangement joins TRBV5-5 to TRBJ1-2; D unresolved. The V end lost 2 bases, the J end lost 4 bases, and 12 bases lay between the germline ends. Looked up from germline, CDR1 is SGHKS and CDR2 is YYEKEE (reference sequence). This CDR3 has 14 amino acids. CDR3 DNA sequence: TGTGCCAGCAGCTTTAACGTAGGTTTCTATGGCTACACCTTC. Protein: CASSFNVGFYGYTF.

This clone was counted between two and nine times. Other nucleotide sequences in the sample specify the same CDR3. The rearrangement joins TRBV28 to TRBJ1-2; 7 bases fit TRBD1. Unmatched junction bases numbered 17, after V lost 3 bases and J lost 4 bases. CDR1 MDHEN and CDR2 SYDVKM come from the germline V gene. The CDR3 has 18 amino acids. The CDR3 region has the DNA TGTGCCAGCAGTTTTCGGGGGGGAAACAGGGGTCTCATCTATGGCTACACCTTC. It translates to CASSFRGGNRGLIYGYTF.

The CDR3 sequence: CASSEMNTAGNTIYF. The CDR3 coding sequence is TGTGCCAGCAGTGAAATGAACACAGCTGGAAACACCATATATTTT. The chain links TRBV6-1 to TRBJ1-3, with unresolved D. Trimming stripped 2 bases from V and 2 bases from J, with 10 bases between. The CDR3 is made up of 15 amino acids. From germline, CDR1 is MNHNS and CDR2 SASEGT.

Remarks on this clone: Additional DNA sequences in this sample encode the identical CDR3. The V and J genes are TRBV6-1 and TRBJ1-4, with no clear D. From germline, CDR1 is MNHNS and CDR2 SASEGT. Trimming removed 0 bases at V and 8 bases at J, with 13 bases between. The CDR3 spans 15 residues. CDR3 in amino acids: CASSEARVLREKLFF. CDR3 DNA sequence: TGTGCCAGCAGTGAAGCGCGGGTTCTAAGGGAAAAACTGTTTTTT.

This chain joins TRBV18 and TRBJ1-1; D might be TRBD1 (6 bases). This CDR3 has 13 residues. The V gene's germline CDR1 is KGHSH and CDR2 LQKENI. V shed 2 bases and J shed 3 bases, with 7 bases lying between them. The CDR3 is CASSPNRDTEAFF. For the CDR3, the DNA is TGTGCCAGCTCACCAAACAGGGACACTGAAGCTTTCTTT.

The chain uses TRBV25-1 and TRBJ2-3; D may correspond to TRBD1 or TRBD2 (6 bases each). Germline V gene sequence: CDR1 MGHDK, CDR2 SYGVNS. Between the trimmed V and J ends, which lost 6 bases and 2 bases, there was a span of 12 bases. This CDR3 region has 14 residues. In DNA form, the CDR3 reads TGTGCCAGCAGCGCGGGACACTCCACAGATACGCAGTATTTT. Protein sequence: CASSAGHSTDTQYF.

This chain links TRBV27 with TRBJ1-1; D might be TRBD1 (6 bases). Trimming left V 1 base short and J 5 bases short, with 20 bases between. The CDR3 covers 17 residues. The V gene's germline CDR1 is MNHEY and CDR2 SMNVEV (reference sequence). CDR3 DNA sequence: TGTGCCAGCAGTTTATTGAACAGGGTGGGGAGGGGAACTGAAGCTTTCTTT. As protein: CASSLLNRVGRGTEAFF.

For the CDR3, the DNA is TGTGCCAGCAGCCGACCGGGACAGGGGCACTATGGCTACACCTTC. It specifies CASSRPGQGHYGYTF. This sequence joins TRBV28 and TRBJ1-2; 10 bases line up with TRBD1. The CDR3 contains 15 residues. Germline values: CDR1 MDHEN, CDR2 SYDVKM. The V and J ends lost 6 bases and 3 bases, in that order; junction bases with no gene match: 7.

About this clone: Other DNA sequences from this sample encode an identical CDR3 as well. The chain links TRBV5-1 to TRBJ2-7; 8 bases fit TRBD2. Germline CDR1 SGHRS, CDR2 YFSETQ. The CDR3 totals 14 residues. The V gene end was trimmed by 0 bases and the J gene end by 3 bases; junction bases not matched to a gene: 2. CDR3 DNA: TGCGCCAGCAGCTTGGGGCGGGGGGTCTACGAGCAGTACTTC. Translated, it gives CASSLGRGVYEQYF.

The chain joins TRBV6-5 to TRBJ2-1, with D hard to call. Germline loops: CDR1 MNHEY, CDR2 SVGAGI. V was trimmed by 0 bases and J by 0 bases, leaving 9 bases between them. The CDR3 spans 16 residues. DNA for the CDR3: TGTGCCAGCAGTTACTCGATCAGTAGCTCCTACAATGAGCAGTTCTTC. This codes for CASSYSISSSYNEQFF.

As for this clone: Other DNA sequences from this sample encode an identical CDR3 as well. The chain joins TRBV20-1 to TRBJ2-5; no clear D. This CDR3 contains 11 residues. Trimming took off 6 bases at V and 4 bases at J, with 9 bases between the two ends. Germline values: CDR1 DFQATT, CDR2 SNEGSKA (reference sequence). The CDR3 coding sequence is TGCAGTGCCAGCCGGTCAGAGACCCAGTACTTC. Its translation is CSASRSETQYF.